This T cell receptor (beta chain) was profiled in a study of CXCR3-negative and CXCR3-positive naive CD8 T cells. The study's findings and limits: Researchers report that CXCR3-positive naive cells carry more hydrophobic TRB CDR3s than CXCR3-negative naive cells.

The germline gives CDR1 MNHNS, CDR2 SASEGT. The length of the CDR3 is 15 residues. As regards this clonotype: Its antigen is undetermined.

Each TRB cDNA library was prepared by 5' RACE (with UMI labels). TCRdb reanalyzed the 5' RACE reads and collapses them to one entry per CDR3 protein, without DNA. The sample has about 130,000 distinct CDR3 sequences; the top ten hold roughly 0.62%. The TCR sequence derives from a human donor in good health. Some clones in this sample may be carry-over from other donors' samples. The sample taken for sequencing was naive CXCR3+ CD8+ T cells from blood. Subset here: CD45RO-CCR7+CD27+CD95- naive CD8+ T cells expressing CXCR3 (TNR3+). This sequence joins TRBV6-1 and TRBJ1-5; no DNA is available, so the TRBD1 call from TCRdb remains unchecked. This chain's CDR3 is CASSEAEQGLQPQHF.